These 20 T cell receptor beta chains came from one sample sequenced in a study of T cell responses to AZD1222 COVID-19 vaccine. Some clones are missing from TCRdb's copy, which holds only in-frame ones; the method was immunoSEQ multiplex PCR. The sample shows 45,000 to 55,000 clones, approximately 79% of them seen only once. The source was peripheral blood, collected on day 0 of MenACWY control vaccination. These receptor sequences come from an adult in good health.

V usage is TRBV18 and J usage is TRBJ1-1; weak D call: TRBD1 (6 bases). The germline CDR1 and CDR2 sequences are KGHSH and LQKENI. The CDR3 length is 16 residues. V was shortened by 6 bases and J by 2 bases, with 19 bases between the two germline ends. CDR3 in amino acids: CASSPQASGTNTEAFF. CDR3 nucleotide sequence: TGTGCCAGCTCCCCTCAGGCCTCCGGGACAAACACTGAAGCTTTCTTT. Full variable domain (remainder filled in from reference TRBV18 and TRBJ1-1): NAGVMQNPRHLVRRRGQEARLRCSPMKGHSHVYWYRQLPEEGLKFMVYLQKENIIDESGMPKERFSAEFPKEGPSILRIQQVVRGDSAAYFCASSPQASGTNTEAFFGQGTRLTVV.

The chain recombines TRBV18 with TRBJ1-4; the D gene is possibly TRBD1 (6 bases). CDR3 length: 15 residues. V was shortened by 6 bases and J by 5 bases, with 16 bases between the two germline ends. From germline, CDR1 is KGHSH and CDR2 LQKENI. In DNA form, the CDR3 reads TGTGCCAGCTCGAACCACCGCAGGGGAAATGAAAAACTGTTTTTT. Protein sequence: CASSNHRRGNEKLFF. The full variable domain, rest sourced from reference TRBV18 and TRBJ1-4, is NAGVMQNPRHLVRRRGQEARLRCSPMKGHSHVYWYRQLPEEGLKFMVYLQKENIIDESGMPKERFSAEFPKEGPSILRIQQVVRGDSAAYFCASSNHRRGNEKLFFGSGTQLSVL.

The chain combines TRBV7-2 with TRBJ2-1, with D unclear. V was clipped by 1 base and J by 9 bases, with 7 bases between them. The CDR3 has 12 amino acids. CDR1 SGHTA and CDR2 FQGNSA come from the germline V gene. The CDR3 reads CASSLVVSEQFF. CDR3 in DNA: TGTGCCAGCAGCTTAGTCGTTAGTGAGCAGTTCTTC. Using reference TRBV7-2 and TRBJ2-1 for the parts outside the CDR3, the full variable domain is GAGVSQSPSNKVTEKGKDVELRCDPISGHTALYWYRQSLGQGLEFLIYFQGNSAPDKSGLPSDRFSAERTGGSVSTLTIQRTQQEDSAVYLCASSLVVSEQFFGPGTRLTVL.

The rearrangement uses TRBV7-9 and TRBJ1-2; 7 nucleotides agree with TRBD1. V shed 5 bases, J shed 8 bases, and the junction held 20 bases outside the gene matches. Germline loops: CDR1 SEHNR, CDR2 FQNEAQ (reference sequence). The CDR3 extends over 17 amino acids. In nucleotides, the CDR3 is TGTGCCAGCAGCCCAGGGGCTGGGACAGCCACTTCACGGGGCTACACCTTC. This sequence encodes CASSPGAGTATSRGYTF.

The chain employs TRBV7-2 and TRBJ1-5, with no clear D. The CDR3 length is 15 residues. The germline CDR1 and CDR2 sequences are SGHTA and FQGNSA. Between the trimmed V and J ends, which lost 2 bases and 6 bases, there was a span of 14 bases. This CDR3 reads CASSLTGFAGQPQHF. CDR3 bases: TGTGCCAGCAGCTTAACGGGGTTTGCGGGTCAGCCCCAGCATTTT. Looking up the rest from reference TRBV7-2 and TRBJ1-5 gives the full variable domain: GAGVSQSPSNKVTEKGKDVELRCDPISGHTALYWYRQSLGQGLEFLIYFQGNSAPDKSGLPSDRFSAERTGGSVSTLTIQRTQQEDSAVYLCASSLTGFAGQPQHFGDGTRLSIL.

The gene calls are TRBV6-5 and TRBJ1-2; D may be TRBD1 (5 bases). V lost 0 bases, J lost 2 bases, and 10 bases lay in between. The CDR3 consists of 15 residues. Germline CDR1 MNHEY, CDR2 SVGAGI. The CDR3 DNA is TGTGCCAGCAGTTACTCACGTCGGGGGAACTATGGCTACACCTTC. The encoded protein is CASSYSRRGNYGYTF.

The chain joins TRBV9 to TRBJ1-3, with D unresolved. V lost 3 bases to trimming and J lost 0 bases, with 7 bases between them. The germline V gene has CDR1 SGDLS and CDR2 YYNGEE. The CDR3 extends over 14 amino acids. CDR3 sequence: CASSGAVSGNTIYF. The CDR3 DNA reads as TGTGCCAGCAGCGGCGCGGTCTCTGGAAACACCATATATTTT.

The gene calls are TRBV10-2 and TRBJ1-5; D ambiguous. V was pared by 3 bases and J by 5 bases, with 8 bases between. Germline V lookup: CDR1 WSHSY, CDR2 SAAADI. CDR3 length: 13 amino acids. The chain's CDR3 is CASSDEEDQPQHF. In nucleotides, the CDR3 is TGCGCCAGCAGTGATGAGGAGGATCAGCCCCAGCATTTT.

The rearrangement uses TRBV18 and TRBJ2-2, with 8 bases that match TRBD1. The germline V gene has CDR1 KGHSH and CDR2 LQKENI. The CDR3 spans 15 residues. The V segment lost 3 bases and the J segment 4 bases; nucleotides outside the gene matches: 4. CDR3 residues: CASSPDRAGTGELFF. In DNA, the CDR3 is TGTGCCAGCTCACCGGACAGGGCGGGCACCGGGGAGCTGTTTTTT.

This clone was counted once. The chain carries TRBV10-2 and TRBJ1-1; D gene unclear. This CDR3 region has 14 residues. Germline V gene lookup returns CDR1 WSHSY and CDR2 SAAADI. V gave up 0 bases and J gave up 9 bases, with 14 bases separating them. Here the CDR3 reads CASSESREGRKAFF. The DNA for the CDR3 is TGCGCCAGCAGTGAGTCAAGGGAGGGTAGGAAAGCTTTCTTT.

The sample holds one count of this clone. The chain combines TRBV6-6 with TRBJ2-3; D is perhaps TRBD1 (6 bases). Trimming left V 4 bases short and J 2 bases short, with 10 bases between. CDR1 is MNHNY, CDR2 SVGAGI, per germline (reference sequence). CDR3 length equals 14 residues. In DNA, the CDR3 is TGTGCCAGCAGTTGGGACACCTCCACAGATACGCAGTATTTT. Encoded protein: CASSWDTSTDTQYF.

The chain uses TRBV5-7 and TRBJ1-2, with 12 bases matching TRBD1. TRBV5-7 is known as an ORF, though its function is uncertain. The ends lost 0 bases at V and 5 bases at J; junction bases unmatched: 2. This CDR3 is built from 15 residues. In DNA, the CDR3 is TGTGCCAGCAGCTTGGGGGACAGGGGGCTATATGGCTACACCTTC. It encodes CASSLGDRGLYGYTF.

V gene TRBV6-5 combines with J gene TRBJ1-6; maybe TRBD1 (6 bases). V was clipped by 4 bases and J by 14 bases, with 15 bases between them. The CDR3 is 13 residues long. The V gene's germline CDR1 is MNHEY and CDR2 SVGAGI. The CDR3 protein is CASSSRGLGALHF. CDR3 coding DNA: TGTGCCAGCAGTTCCAGGGGACTGGGGGCCCTCCACTTT.

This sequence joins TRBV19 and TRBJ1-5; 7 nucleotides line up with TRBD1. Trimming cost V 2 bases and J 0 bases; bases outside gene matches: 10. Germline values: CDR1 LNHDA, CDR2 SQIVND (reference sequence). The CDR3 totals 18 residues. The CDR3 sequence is CASSITGVSRISNQPQHF. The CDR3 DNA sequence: TGTGCCAGTAGTATAACAGGGGTAAGCCGAATTAGCAATCAGCCCCAGCATTTT.

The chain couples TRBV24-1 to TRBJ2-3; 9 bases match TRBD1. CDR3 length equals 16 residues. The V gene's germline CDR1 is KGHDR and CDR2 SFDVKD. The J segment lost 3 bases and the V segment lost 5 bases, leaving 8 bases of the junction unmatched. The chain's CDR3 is CATSAEGTGFTDTQYF. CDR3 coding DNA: TGTGCCACCAGTGCCGAAGGGACAGGGTTTACAGATACGCAGTATTTT.

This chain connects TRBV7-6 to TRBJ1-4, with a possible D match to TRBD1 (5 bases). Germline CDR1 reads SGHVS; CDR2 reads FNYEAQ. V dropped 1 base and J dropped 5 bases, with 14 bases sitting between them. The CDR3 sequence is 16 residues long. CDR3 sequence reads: CASSLEGPPGNEKLFF. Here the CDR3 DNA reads TGTGCCAGCAGCTTAGAGGGACCGCCGGGGAATGAAAAACTGTTTTTT.

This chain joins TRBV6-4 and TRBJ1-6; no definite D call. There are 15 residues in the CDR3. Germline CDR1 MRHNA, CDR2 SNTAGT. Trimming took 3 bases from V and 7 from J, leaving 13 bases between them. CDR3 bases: TGTGCCAGCAGTGAGGGCAGCCTCTCCAATTCACCCCTCCACTTT. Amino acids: CASSEGSLSNSPLHF.

CDR3 region: CASSPEGTQHF. The CDR3 DNA follows: TGTGCCAGCAGCCCGGAGGGGACCCAGCATTTT. The chain couples TRBV28 to TRBJ1-5; maybe TRBD1 (5 bases). The CDR3 is 11 residues long. The germline CDR1 and CDR2 sequences are MDHEN and SYDVKM. Trimming removed 6 bases at V and 11 bases at J, with 11 bases between.

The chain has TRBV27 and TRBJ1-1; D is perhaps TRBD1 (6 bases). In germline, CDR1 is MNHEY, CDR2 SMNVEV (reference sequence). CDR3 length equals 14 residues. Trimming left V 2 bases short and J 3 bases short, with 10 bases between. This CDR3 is CASSLGGAYTEAFF. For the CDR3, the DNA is TGTGCCAGCAGTTTAGGGGGGGCCTACACTGAAGCTTTCTTT.

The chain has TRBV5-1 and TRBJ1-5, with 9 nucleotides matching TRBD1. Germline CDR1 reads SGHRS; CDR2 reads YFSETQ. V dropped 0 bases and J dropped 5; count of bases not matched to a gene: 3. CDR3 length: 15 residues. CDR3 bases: TGCGCCAGCAGCTTGGCCGGGACAGGGTATCAGCCCCAGCATTTT. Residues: CASSLAGTGYQPQHF.